The 31 T cell receptor beta chains given below trace back to one sample, sequenced in a study of T cell changes during pregnancy in multiple sclerosis. This table comes from immunoSEQ multiplex PCR, and its TCRdb copy is limited to in-frame clones, with some not included. This sample yields more than 55,000 clones, of which around nine tenths are seen a single time; approximately 1.1% belongs to the top ten. Material: peripheral blood, obtained in the third trimester of pregnancy. The receptor set was obtained from a female donor with multiple sclerosis, enrolled in a pregnancy study.

The chain couples TRBV11-2 to TRBJ2-2; tentatively, D is TRBD2 (5 bases). The CDR3 loop spans 14 amino acids. Trimming pared 4 bases from V and 7 bases from J, leaving 13 bases between. The germline V gene has CDR1 SGHAT and CDR2 FQNNGV. CDR3 sequence reads: CASSSDGNFGELFF. As DNA, the CDR3 is TGTGCCAGCAGCTCCGACGGGAACTTCGGGGAGCTGTTTTTT.

The rearrangement links TRBV10-3 to TRBJ2-5; no reliable D call. This CDR3 spans 15 amino acids. Per germline, CDR1 ENHRY and CDR2 SYGVKD. The V and J ends lost 2 bases and 7 bases respectively, with 17 bases between them. The CDR3 loop reads CAISELQTGLGTQYF. The CDR3 coding sequence is TGTGCCATCAGTGAGCTACAAACTGGGCTGGGGACCCAGTACTTC.

The chain links TRBV6-5 to TRBJ2-2; the D gene is possibly TRBD2 (6 bases). V lost 2 bases and J 0 bases, leaving 10 bases between the germline ends. Germline CDR1 MNHEY, CDR2 SVGAGI. The CDR3 extends over 16 amino acids. The CDR3 DNA reads TGTGCCAGCAGTTACGGGCTAGCGTCGAACACCGGGGAGCTGTTTTTT. As protein: CASSYGLASNTGELFF.

V usage is TRBV11-2 and J usage is TRBJ2-5; perhaps TRBD2 as D (6 bases). V lost 1 base and J lost 4, with 13 bases in between. CDR1 is SGHAT and CDR2 is FQNNGV in the germline V gene. The CDR3 has 15 amino acids. The CDR3 loop reads CASSLGRRGGETQYF. Here the CDR3 DNA reads TGTGCCAGCAGCTTAGGACGGAGGGGAGGAGAGACCCAGTACTTC.

This chain uses TRBV10-3 with TRBJ2-7, with a possible D match to TRBD2 (5 bases). Deletions cut 10 bases from V and 1 base from J, with 14 bases between. The germline V gene encodes CDR1 ENHRY and CDR2 SYGVKD. The CDR3 consists of 13 residues. In DNA form, the CDR3 reads TGTGCCAGCAGGACTGACCTTTCCTACGAGCAGTACTTC. Residues: CASRTDLSYEQYF.

The table lists this clone with a count of one. The J gene is TRBJ1-5, the V gene TRBV7-2; D might be TRBD1 (5 bases). This CDR3 has 13 residues. Germline V gene sequence: CDR1 SGHTA, CDR2 FQGNSA. Between the trimmed V and J ends, which lost 5 bases and 2 bases, there was a span of 7 bases. In nucleotides, the CDR3 is TGTGCCAGCAGCCAACAGGGCAATCAGCCCCAGCATTTT. It codes for CASSQQGNQPQHF.

The gene calls are TRBV14 and TRBJ2-7; 9 nucleotides align to TRBD2. Germline V gene lookup returns CDR1 SGHDN and CDR2 FVKESK. This CDR3 region has 20 residues. Trimming took 4 bases from V and 5 from J; bases not matched to a gene: 24. CDR3 in amino acids: CASSPDQRYTLAGRGNEQYF. The CDR3 coding sequence is TGTGCCAGCAGCCCTGATCAGCGGTATACGCTAGCGGGGAGGGGGAACGAGCAGTACTTC.

The V gene is TRBV21-1, the J gene TRBJ2-3; the DNA was not used to check the table's D call, TRBD1. TRBV21-1 is a recognized pseudogene. The CDR3 loop spans 14 amino acids. The DNA of the CDR3 is TGTGCCAGCAGCAAAGGGACAGGGGAAGATACGCAGTATTTT. Translating it yields CASSKGTGEDTQYF.

This chain uses TRBV7-9 with TRBJ2-1, with 7 bases lining up with TRBD1. CDR3 length: 17 amino acids. V gave up 6 bases and J gave up 4 bases; unmatched junction bases: 15. Germline CDR1 reads SEHNR; CDR2 reads FQNEAQ (reference sequence). CDR3: CASSINRGHPGYNEQFF. For the CDR3, the DNA is TGTGCCAGCAGTATTAACAGGGGTCACCCCGGATACAATGAGCAGTTCTTC.

V is TRBV11-2 and J is TRBJ2-2; D is perhaps TRBD2 (5 bases). The CDR3 has 16 amino acids. Germline V lookup: CDR1 SGHAT, CDR2 FQNNGV. Trimming took 4 bases from V and 4 from J, leaving 16 bases between them. This CDR3 reads CASSSYTRVVTGELFF. Written as DNA, the CDR3 is TGTGCCAGCAGCTCCTATACTAGAGTCGTCACCGGGGAGCTGTTTTTT.

The chain joins TRBV5-5 to TRBJ2-1, with 9 bases fitting TRBD2. CDR1 is SGHKS, CDR2 YYEKEE, per germline (reference sequence). V lost 4 bases and J lost 3; bases outside the gene matches: 5. CDR3 length equals 15 residues. The CDR3 region has the DNA TGTGCCAGCAGCCGGGGACTAGCTTACTACAATGAGCAGTTCTTC. This gives the protein CASSRGLAYYNEQFF.

The V and J genes are TRBV11-2 and TRBJ1-5; D perhaps matches TRBD1 (5 bases). Germline values: CDR1 SGHAT, CDR2 FQNNGV. The CDR3 spans 15 residues. V was cut by 5 bases and J by 5 bases, with 16 bases left in between. The CDR3 is CASSPGLGTHQPQHF. Here the CDR3 DNA reads TGTGCCAGCAGCCCGGGACTGGGAACTCATCAGCCCCAGCATTTT. Using reference TRBV11-2 and TRBJ1-5 for the parts outside the CDR3, the full variable domain is EAGVAQSPRYKIIEKRQSVAFWCNPISGHATLYWYQQILGQGPKLLIQFQNNGVVDDSQLPKDRFSAERLKGVDSTLKIQPAKLEDSAVYLCASSPGLGTHQPQHFGDGTRLSIL.

This clone was seen once. This rearrangement joins TRBV4-3 to TRBJ1-3; D remains ambiguous. The germline gives CDR1 LGHNA, CDR2 YSLEER. The CDR3 has 18 residues. V lost 0 bases and J lost 0, with 15 bases in between. CDR3 DNA: TGCGCCAGCAGCCAAGATGGAACGGACGGACTCTCTGGAAACACCATATATTTT. It encodes CASSQDGTDGLSGNTIYF.

The chain couples TRBV5-1 to TRBJ2-2, with D possibly matching TRBD1 (6 bases). The germline V gene encodes CDR1 SGHRS and CDR2 YFSETQ. This CDR3 is built from 14 residues. The V end was cut by 1 base, the J end by 6 bases, with 10 bases between. Written as DNA, the CDR3 is TGCGCCAGCAGCTTGTCAGGGGCGTCCGGGGAGCTGTTTTTT. This gives the protein CASSLSGASGELFF. The full variable domain, with the rest looked up from reference TRBV5-1 and TRBJ2-2, is KAGVTQTPRYLIKTRGQQVTLSCSPISGHRSVSWYQQTPGQGLQFLFEYFSETQRNKGNFPGRFSGRQFSNSRSEMNVSTLELGDSALYLCASSLSGASGELFFGEGSRLTVL.

The chain joins TRBV5-4 to TRBJ1-1, with D maybe TRBD1 (5 bases). The CDR3 totals 14 residues. V lost 3 bases and J lost 4, with 13 bases in between. Germline V CDR1 and CDR2: SGHNT, YYREEE (reference sequence). The CDR3 protein is CASSSGISGTEAFF. For the CDR3, the DNA is TGTGCCAGCAGCTCAGGGATATCGGGCACTGAAGCTTTCTTT.

J is TRBJ2-3 and V is TRBV10-1; TRBD1 is a possible D gene (6 bases). Germline V lookup: CDR1 WNHNN, CDR2 SYGVQD (reference sequence). The ends were cut back, 3 bases at V and 0 bases at J, with 13 bases in the middle. The CDR3 has 16 residues. DNA for the CDR3: TGCGCCAGCAGTGACGTTGGACAGCCTAGCACAGATACGCAGTATTTT. Translated, it gives CASSDVGQPSTDTQYF.

V and J are TRBV6-5 and TRBJ1-1; D uncertain. Trimming shortened V by 6 bases and J by 0 bases, and 14 bases separated the two germline ends. The CDR3 loop spans 15 amino acids. The germline gives CDR1 MNHEY, CDR2 SVGAGI. The CDR3 sequence: CASSSSPHLNTEAFF. The CDR3 DNA sequence: TGTGCCAGCAGCTCATCCCCACACCTGAACACTGAAGCTTTCTTT.

CDR3 sequence reads: CASSLGGQGGTQYF. Here the CDR3 DNA reads TGTGCCAGCAGCTTAGGGGGCCAGGGCGGGACCCAGTACTTC. The rearrangement links TRBV7-9 to TRBJ2-5; D perhaps matches TRBD1 (5 bases). Per germline, CDR1 SEHNR and CDR2 FQNEAQ (reference sequence). This CDR3 has 14 residues. V was trimmed by 1 base and J by 7 bases, leaving 13 bases between them.

Turning to this clone: A read error may account for a junction end that differs from germline. This CDR3 reads CASSLGFGSTNEQFF. Written as DNA, the CDR3 is TGTGCTAGCAGCTTAGGCTTTGGGAGCACCAATGAGCAGTTCTTC. The chain uses TRBV7-7 and TRBJ2-1; D is perhaps TRBD2 (5 bases). The CDR3 consists of 15 residues. Germline-derived CDR1 and CDR2 are SSHAT and FNYEAQ (reference sequence).

J is TRBJ2-3 and V is TRBV7-7; D is uncertain. CDR3 length equals 15 residues. Germline-derived CDR1 and CDR2 are SSHAT and FNYEAQ (reference sequence). Deletions cut 1 base from V and 3 bases from J, with 11 bases between. CDR3 bases: TGTGCCAGCAGCTTAGAACTGGCGGAGACAGATACGCAGTATTTT. This translates into CASSLELAETDTQYF. Drawing the rest from reference TRBV7-7 and TRBJ2-3, the complete variable domain is GAGVSQSPRYKVTKRGQDVTLRCDPISSHATLYWYQQALGQGPEFLTYFNYEAQPDKSGLPSDRFSAERPEGSISTLTIQRTEQRDSAMYRCASSLELAETDTQYFGPGTRLTVL.

This chain connects TRBV19 to TRBJ2-1; 11 bases map to TRBD2. This CDR3 contains 15 residues. The V gene end was trimmed by 8 bases and the J gene end by 1 base; junction bases not matched to a gene: 4. Germline CDR1 is LNHDA and CDR2 is SQIVND (reference sequence). The CDR3 spells CASVPSGRSYNEQFF. CDR3 nucleotides: TGTGCCAGTGTACCTAGCGGGAGGTCCTACAATGAGCAGTTCTTC.

The DNA of the CDR3 is TGTGCCAGCAGCTTGTATCGGGAGCAAGATACGCAGTATTTT. Protein: CASSLYREQDTQYF. The chain recombines TRBV5-4 with TRBJ2-3; TRBD2 is a possible D gene (6 bases). Germline V gene data show CDR1 as SGHNT and CDR2 as YYREEE (reference sequence). V shed 1 base and J shed 5 bases, with 11 bases lying between them. The CDR3 spans 14 residues. Based on the CDR3 plus reference TRBV5-4 and TRBJ2-3, the full variable domain is ETGVTQSPTHLIKTRGQQVTLRCSSQSGHNTVSWYQQALGQGPQFIFQYYREEENGRGNFPPRFSGLQFPNYSSELNVNALELDDSALYLCASSLYREQDTQYFGPGTRLTVL.

The V call is TRBV7-9, the J call TRBJ2-7; 13 bases are a match to TRBD2. Looked up from germline, CDR1 is SEHNR and CDR2 is FQNEAQ (reference sequence). The CDR3 totals 14 residues. The V gene end was trimmed by 5 bases and the J gene end by 6 bases; junction bases not matched to a gene: 4. The chain's CDR3 is CASSRTSGSSEQYF. As DNA, the CDR3 is TGTGCCAGCAGCCGGACTAGCGGGAGCTCCGAGCAGTACTTC.

This clone was counted a single time. The gene calls are TRBV11-2 and TRBJ2-7; D is possibly TRBD2 (5 bases). The germline CDR1 and CDR2 sequences are SGHAT and FQNNGV. The CDR3 extends over 13 amino acids. The V end lost 2 bases, the J end lost 2 bases, and 7 bases lay between the germline ends. CDR3: CASSLSGPYEQYF. The CDR3 DNA reads TGTGCCAGCAGCTTAAGCGGTCCCTACGAGCAGTACTTC. Filled out from reference TRBV11-2 and TRBJ2-7, the complete variable domain reads EAGVAQSPRYKIIEKRQSVAFWCNPISGHATLYWYQQILGQGPKLLIQFQNNGVVDDSQLPKDRFSAERLKGVDSTLKIQPAKLEDSAVYLCASSLSGPYEQYFGPGTRLTVT.

The rearrangement uses TRBV5-1 and TRBJ2-1; weak D call: TRBD1 (6 bases). Germline V gene lookup returns CDR1 SGHRS and CDR2 YFSETQ. V lost 4 bases, J lost 6 bases, and 17 bases lay in between. The CDR3 loop spans 15 amino acids. Here the CDR3 reads CASSQGQSRLNEQFF. As DNA, the CDR3 is TGCGCCAGCAGCCAGGGACAATCCCGTCTCAATGAGCAGTTCTTC.

J is TRBJ2-2 and V is TRBV5-4; perhaps TRBD1 as D (6 bases). Per germline, CDR1 SGHNT and CDR2 YYREEE (reference sequence). CDR3 length equals 12 residues. The V end was cut by 5 bases, the J end by 7 bases, with 9 bases between. CDR3 sequence reads: CASSQDSGELFF. The CDR3 DNA sequence: TGTGCCAGCAGTCAGGACAGCGGGGAGCTGTTTTTT.

The chain uses TRBV6-1 and TRBJ2-1; 7 bases map to TRBD1. The germline V gene has CDR1 MNHNS and CDR2 SASEGT. V shed 4 bases and J 8 bases; nucleotides not matched to a gene: 8. The CDR3 has 14 amino acids. CDR3 DNA: TGTGCCAGCAGTGGTAGACAGGGTTTTGATGAGCAGTTCTTC. Amino acid sequence: CASSGRQGFDEQFF.

J is TRBJ2-4 and V is TRBV19; TRBD2 matches at 8 bases. The CDR3 consists of 15 residues. Germline CDR1 LNHDA, CDR2 SQIVND (reference sequence). Trimming cost V 5 bases and J 7 bases; bases outside gene matches: 10. The CDR3 loop reads CASSSAQREWNIQYF. DNA for the CDR3: TGTGCCAGTAGTTCCGCCCAGCGGGAGTGGAACATTCAGTACTTC.

This chain links TRBV5-1 with TRBJ2-7; 8 nucleotides line up with TRBD1. The trim removed 4 bases at V and 4 bases at J, leaving 7 bases unmatched. This CDR3 region has 14 residues. CDR1 SGHRS and CDR2 YFSETQ come from the germline V gene. The CDR3 nucleotides are TGCGCCAGCAGCCGAACAGGGGGAGCTTACGAGCAGTACTTC. Its translation: CASSRTGGAYEQYF.

This sequence joins TRBV19 and TRBJ2-7, with 11 bases identical to TRBD2. Germline lookup yields CDR1 LNHDA and CDR2 SQIVND (reference sequence). The junction had 1 base not matched to a gene; V was cut back by 3 bases and J by 3 bases. This CDR3 is built from 14 residues. The DNA for the CDR3 is TGTGCCAGTAGTATGGGGACTAGCGGCTACGAGCAGTACTTC. Amino acid sequence: CASSMGTSGYEQYF.

The chain joins TRBV28 to TRBJ2-7; D uncertain. The CDR3 extends over 11 amino acids. Germline CDR1 and CDR2: MDHEN and SYDVKM. V lost 0 bases to trimming and J lost 7 bases, with 4 bases between them. CDR3 residues: CASSLWREQYF. DNA for the CDR3: TGTGCCAGCAGTTTATGGAGAGAGCAGTACTTC.